This T cell receptor beta chain was captured by sequencing in a study of radiotherapy plus CTLA-4 blockade in lung cancer (dated by TCRdb to between 2017 and 2018). The study in broad terms: Objective responses occurred in more than 15% of enrolled patients, and just over 30% achieved disease control. Study-wide findings and limitations: TCR clones derived from tumors expanded in peripheral blood after treatment with radiotherapy and ipilimumab. The strongest predictors of response were reported to be early dynamic shifts in blood T cell clones along with a rise in serum interferon-beta following radiation.

The study evaluated CTLA-4 blockade (ipilimumab) given together with focal radiation therapy in patients who had chemo-refractory metastatic non-small-cell lung cancer. The method behind the library was the immunoSEQ multiplex PCR assay. TCRdb mirrors the immuneACCESS table, restricted to in-frame sequences. Some clones are absent from its copies; in checked studies, under half trace to an unresolved V gene, and the reason for the others is unknown. The sample includes about 62,000 clones, with more than 70% observed a single time. Of the sample, approximately 2.8% falls within the top ten clones. Comments on this clone: There is no known antigen for this receptor. No base quality values were provided; no much bigger clone lies one nucleotide off.

Trimming costs V 1 base and J 3 bases, and their ends lie 10 bases apart. The germline V gene encodes CDR1 SEHNR and CDR2 FQNEAQ (reference sequence). The CDR3 covers 15 residues, taking in both the cysteine and the phenylalanine. Only CDR3 DNA remains: 45 bases, in frame from the first base. The chain couples TRBV7-9 to TRBJ1-5; no D segment can be confidently identified. This TCR came from a human donor with non-small cell lung cancer who had a complete response to radiotherapy plus ipilimumab. The starting material was peripheral blood, obtained from a patient treated with radiotherapy plus ipilimumab. The DNA is as follows: TGTGCCAGCAGCTTAGACGGTGGTAACAATCAGCCCCAGCATTTT. Its product reads: CASSLDGGNNQPQHF.